This T cell receptor (beta chain) was sequenced during a study of blood T cells in healthy people across ages. PBMCs numbering at least 6 million were isolated per sample. The CDR3 spans 15 residues. Germline CDR1 is SGHTA and CDR2 is FQGTGA. A J-beta primer mix and a sample-barcoded 5' primer were used in a second PCR of roughly 6 to 12 cycles. Each cDNA molecule received a tag from a template-switch adaptor that had 12 random nucleotides. Each of the samples gave a minimum of 2.5 million paired-end reads that contained CDR3. TCRdb reprocessed the 5' RACE reads via MiXCR and lists one record per CDR3 protein. The top ten hold 15% of the sample, which has roughly 700,000 distinct CDR3 sequences, 32% seen once. About this clonotype: The target antigen is unknown. Compared with germline, one end of the junction differs, possibly owing to a read error.

Broader study findings: The CMV status of each donor remained undetermined, and this could have confounded shifts in expanded clonotypes.

Sequenced input: blood. This chain uses TRBV7-3 with TRBJ2-1; 7 bases are a match to TRBD1. The sequence was obtained from an elderly woman in good health. CDR3 amino acids: CTSSPRQGTYNEQFF. Written as DNA, the CDR3 is TGTACCAGCAGCCCGAGACAGGGAACTTACAATGAGCAGTTCTTC. Full variable domain (missing parts from reference TRBV7-3 and TRBJ2-1): GAGVSQTPSNKVTEKGKYVELRCDPISGHTALYWYRQSLGQGPEFLIYFQGTGAADDSGLPNDRFFAVRPEGSVSTLKIQRTERGDSAVYLCTSSPRQGTYNEQFFGPGTRLTVL.